A single sample gave rise to the 20 T cell receptor beta chains below, sequenced in a study of PD-L1 blockade in urothelial cancer. Method: immunoSEQ multiplex PCR; TCRdb's copy keeps in-frame clones and lacks some. This table has some 22,000 clones, around 90% appearing once. Source: PBMCs, taken around atezolizumab (anti-PD-L1) treatment. These receptor sequences come from a woman aged 55-70 years with urothelial cancer.

The rearrangement uses TRBV27 and TRBJ2-2; D is uncertain. The germline gives CDR1 MNHEY, CDR2 SMNVEV (reference sequence). V dropped 1 base and J dropped 6 bases, with 15 bases sitting between them. The CDR3 sequence is 16 residues long. The CDR3 coding sequence is TGTGCCAGCAGTTTATTGAGTAGTCCGCCCGCCGGGGAGCTGTTTTTT. The encoded protein is CASSLLSSPPAGELFF.

This sequence joins TRBV7-9 and TRBJ2-1; 15 nucleotides agree with TRBD2. CDR1 is SEHNR, CDR2 FQNEAQ, per germline (reference sequence). This CDR3 spans 16 amino acids. V lost 2 bases, J lost 6 bases, and 2 bases stayed unmatched. DNA of the CDR3: TGTGCCAGCAGCTTATGGGGACTAGCGGGAGGCAATGAGCAGTTCTTC. This encodes CASSLWGLAGGNEQFF.

The V and J genes are TRBV29-1 and TRBJ2-7, with TRBD2 identical over 7 bases. The V gene's germline CDR1 is SQVTM and CDR2 ANQGSEA. Trimming cost V 6 bases and J 7 bases; bases outside gene matches: 18. This CDR3 contains 15 residues. CDR3 region: CSVIYGDGTGGEQYF. For the CDR3, the DNA is TGCAGCGTGATATACGGGGACGGGACGGGAGGTGAGCAGTACTTC.

The rearrangement uses TRBV6-1 and TRBJ1-2; D not resolved. The V and J ends lost 6 bases and 6 bases respectively, with 14 bases between them. Germline-derived CDR1 and CDR2 are MNHNS and SASEGT. CDR3 length: 13 residues. CDR3 residues: CASRERVSDGYTF. CDR3 DNA sequence: TGTGCCAGCAGGGAGAGGGTGTCTGATGGCTACACCTTC.

The V call is TRBV27, the J call TRBJ2-3; 7 bases line up with TRBD2. V shed 6 bases and J 7 bases; nucleotides not matched to a gene: 16. Germline CDR1 is MNHEY and CDR2 is SMNVEV (reference sequence). CDR3 length: 16 residues. The CDR3 spells CASSPQGGRDLNTQYF. The CDR3 DNA sequence: TGTGCCAGCAGCCCCCAAGGCGGGAGAGACCTAAATACGCAGTATTTT.

The chain couples TRBV27 to TRBJ2-5; D is perhaps TRBD1 (7 bases). The germline V gene encodes CDR1 MNHEY and CDR2 SMNVEV (reference sequence). CDR3 size: 15 residues. Between the trimmed V and J ends, which lost 5 bases and 4 bases, there was a span of 17 bases. The CDR3 loop reads CASSPSYRGGETQYF. CDR3 coding DNA: TGTGCCAGCAGTCCATCGTACAGGGGAGGAGAGACCCAGTACTTC.

The J gene is TRBJ2-1, the V gene TRBV27; 11 bases align to TRBD2. J lost 3 bases, V lost 3 bases, and 4 bases had no gene match. Germline CDR1 reads MNHEY; CDR2 reads SMNVEV (reference sequence). The CDR3 length is 16 residues. CDR3 in amino acids: CASSFAGTSGYNEQFF. The CDR3 nucleotides are TGTGCCAGCAGTTTTGCCGGGACTAGCGGCTACAATGAGCAGTTCTTC.

This rearrangement joins TRBV18 to TRBJ2-5, with 7 bases identical to TRBD1. The germline CDR1 and CDR2 sequences are KGHSH and LQKENI. J lost 7 bases, V lost 3 bases, and 2 bases had no gene match. The CDR3 totals 12 residues. The CDR3 coding sequence is TGTGCCAGCTCACCGGGACAGTCGACCCAGTACTTC. Translated: CASSPGQSTQYF.

V gene TRBV15 combines with J gene TRBJ2-2, with D unresolved. The length of the CDR3 is 14 residues. Trimming shortened V by 3 bases and J by 7 bases, and 12 bases separated the two germline ends. CDR1 and CDR2 (germline): LNHNV, YYDKDF (reference sequence). The CDR3 loop is CATSRLNAGGELFF. CDR3 in DNA: TGTGCCACCAGCAGGCTCAATGCCGGCGGGGAGCTGTTTTTT.

V gene TRBV28 combines with J gene TRBJ2-1; D uncertain. Germline CDR1 reads MDHEN; CDR2 reads SYDVKM. V was pared by 3 bases and J by 5 bases, with 11 bases between. The CDR3 has 14 residues. The CDR3 DNA reads TGTGCCAGCAGTTTCGCGGTAGACGACAATGAGCAGTTCTTC. Translated, it gives CASSFAVDDNEQFF. Combining the CDR3 with reference TRBV28 and TRBJ2-1 gives the whole variable domain DVKVTQSSRYLVKRTGEKVFLECVQDMDHENMFWYRQDPGLGLRLIYFSYDVKMKEKGDIPEGYSVSREKKERFSLILESASTNQTSMYLCASSFAVDDNEQFFGPGTRLTVL.

The chain combines TRBV5-6 with TRBJ2-1, with 7 nucleotides matching TRBD2. J gave up 3 bases and V 3 bases, and 6 bases lay outside the gene matches. This CDR3 comprises 15 residues. The germline V gene has CDR1 SGHDT and CDR2 YYEEEE. CDR3 bases: TGTGCCAGCAGCTCCGTTACTAGCGACTACAATGAGCAGTTCTTC. It is translated as CASSSVTSDYNEQFF. Variable domain in full (rest from reference TRBV5-6 and TRBJ2-1): DAGVTQSPTHLIKTRGQQVTLRCSPKSGHDTVSWYQQALGQGPQFIFQYYEEEERQRGNFPDRFSGHQFPNYSSELNVNALLLGDSALYLCASSSVTSDYNEQFFGPGTRLTVL.

J is TRBJ2-7 and V is TRBV29-1; 8 nucleotides agree with TRBD2. The CDR3 spans 20 residues. V lost 5 bases to trimming and J lost 1 base; unmatched junction nucleotides: 25. CDR1 and CDR2 (germline): SQVTM, ANQGSEA. The DNA of the CDR3 is TGCAGCGTTTCCCAACCCACCAACAGCTTAGCGGGAACGGTTTCCTACGAGCAGTACTTC. Encoded protein: CSVSQPTNSLAGTVSYEQYF.

The chain links TRBV4-1 to TRBJ2-3, with 10 positions matching TRBD1. The V gene end was trimmed by 4 bases and the J gene end by 1 base; junction bases not matched to a gene: 5. The length of the CDR3 is 16 residues. From germline, CDR1 is MGHRA and CDR2 YSYEKL. CDR3 bases: TGCGCCAGCAGCCGCGGACAGGGGGTCGGCACAGATACGCAGTATTTT. This gives the protein CASSRGQGVGTDTQYF.

The rearrangement links TRBV27 to TRBJ2-7; 10 positions agree with TRBD1. V shed 5 bases, J shed 4 bases, and the junction held 8 bases outside the gene matches. This CDR3 is built from 15 residues. Germline lookup yields CDR1 MNHEY and CDR2 SMNVEV (reference sequence). The CDR3 bases are TGTGCCAGCAGTCTTTCCGGGACAGGGGTTTACGAGCAGTACTTC. This translates into CASSLSGTGVYEQYF.

V is TRBV11-1 and J is TRBJ2-6, with 8 bases matching TRBD1. Losses at the gene ends were 2 bases for V and 5 bases for J; bases not matched to a gene: 2. The CDR3 is 15 amino acids. Germline V gene data show CDR1 as SGHAT and CDR2 as FQDESV (reference sequence). The CDR3 DNA reads as TGTGCCAGCAGCTTAAGGACAGGGAGGGCCAACGTCCTGACTTTC. Its translation is CASSLRTGRANVLTF.

The J gene is TRBJ2-3, the V gene TRBV27; D is perhaps TRBD2 (6 bases). The V end was cut by 4 bases, the J end by 0 bases, with 8 bases between. Germline lookup yields CDR1 MNHEY and CDR2 SMNVEV (reference sequence). This CDR3 is 14 amino acids long. CDR3 region: CASSYRGSTDTQYF. CDR3 DNA sequence: TGTGCCAGCAGTTATCGGGGGAGCACAGATACGCAGTATTTT.

CDR3 in amino acids: CASSLDRIYGYTF. The CDR3, as DNA: TGTGCCAGCAGCTTAGACAGGATCTATGGCTACACCTTC. This chain joins TRBV7-9 and TRBJ1-2; tentative D call: TRBD1 (5 bases). Germline V CDR1 and CDR2: SEHNR, FQNEAQ (reference sequence). The ends were cut back, 1 base at V and 4 bases at J, with 7 bases in the middle. The CDR3 runs 13 residues.

The chain carries TRBV7-6 and TRBJ2-5; 8 bases are shared with TRBD1. The CDR3 has 14 amino acids. Trimming took 4 bases from V and 5 from J; bases not matched to a gene: 6. The germline V gene has CDR1 SGHVS and CDR2 FNYEAQ. CDR3 nucleotides: TGTGCCAGCAGCTCACGGACAGGGAGGGAGACCCAGTACTTC. It yields the protein CASSSRTGRETQYF.

The gene calls are TRBV9 and TRBJ2-1; D unclear. The germline V gene has CDR1 SGDLS and CDR2 YYNGEE. The length of the CDR3 is 17 residues. Between the trimmed V and J ends, which lost 0 bases and 0 bases, there was a span of 13 bases. The CDR3 nucleotides read TGTGCCAGCAGCGTAGACCGAGGATTGGTCTCCTACAATGAGCAGTTCTTC. This encodes CASSVDRGLVSYNEQFF.

This rearrangement joins TRBV6-6 to TRBJ2-4, with D possibly being TRBD1 (5 bases). This CDR3 is built from 15 residues. Trimming cost V 0 bases and J 8 bases, with 14 bases left between them. The germline gives CDR1 MNHNY, CDR2 SVGAGI (reference sequence). CDR3 coding DNA: TGTGCCAGCAGTTACTCCCCAGGGCTTGGGGACATTCAGTACTTC. Translation gives CASSYSPGLGDIQYF.